This record concerns one T cell receptor (beta chain) sequence. This clone was seen a single time. What antigen it recognizes has not been identified. No base quality values were provided; no much bigger clone lies one nucleotide off. At one collaborating source in Seattle, patients were enrolled during active infection and were followed longitudinally through the course of disease. The collaborating institutions used their own protocols to collect whole blood in K2EDTA tubes. For TCRbeta analysis, collaborators shipped samples as frozen whole blood, isolated PBMCs, or DNA extracted from either of those sample types. These data originate in a study of blood T cell repertoires in COVID-19 (TCRdb year 2020). As for the study more broadly: Samples covering the acute and convalescent phases of COVID-19 were provided by collaborators in the United States, Italy and Spain. The prospective study material was composed of cDNA or gDNA derived from T cells, B-cell-depleted T cells, or PBMCs. Deeply sampled blood TCRbeta repertoires from subjects exposed to, actively infected with, or recovered from COVID-19 were included in the dataset. The repertoires were made available in a free public database intended to serve as a resource for research on the immune response to SARS-CoV-2. The samples were drawn from the first 160 participants of the ongoing ImmuneRACE study and from some 1,300 subjects provided by 6 global collaborators. Sample metadata almost always included a de-identified subject ID, COVID-19 status, age in years and sex. Where HLA class I and class II types were available, the types were taken from metadata supplied by the sample provider, not from assay-based typing.

Overall study outcomes, separate from this receptor: Clinical and demographic metadata were provided uncurated, with the amount varying by source and participant.

TCRbeta CDR3 regions were amplified from genomic DNA using the immunoSEQ Assay, a bias-controlled multiplex PCR. From the authors' description of their analysis: The number of nucleated cells in each sample was estimated from the amplification of reference gene primers within the assay. To quantify the absolute abundance of each unique TCRbeta CDR3 rearrangement, sequence reads were collapsed and filtered. For each sample, productive Simpson clonality was calculated as the square root of Simpson's diversity index across productive rearrangements. TCRdb retrieved this table from immuneACCESS and kept in-frame rearrangements only. Not all clones are present; in checked studies, unresolved V genes account for under half, and no reason is known for the remainder. The V and J calls and clone size were taken over from that table, and D and trimming were inferred from the DNA. The sample table contains 100,000 or so clones; only one count was recorded for about nine tenths of them. The top ten clonotypes cover around 5.3% of the sample.

As encoded in the germline V gene, CDR1 is MGHRA while CDR2 is YSYEKL. From V the trimming removes 2 bases and from J it removes 6 bases, while the gene matches leave 8 bases of the junction unaccounted for. The CDR3, cysteine through phenylalanine, is 16 amino acids long. Just the 48-base CDR3 DNA is kept, in frame starting at base 1. Material: peripheral blood. The sequence derives from a woman aged 50 to 60 with COVID-19, enrolled during active disease. The chain uses TRBV4-1 and TRBJ2-3; the junction holds 10 bases that match TRBD2. The CDR3 region has the sequence CASSQTLAGPTDTQYF. Read as DNA, the sequence is TGCGCCAGCAGCCAAACACTAGCGGGGCCAACGGATACGCAGTATTTT.